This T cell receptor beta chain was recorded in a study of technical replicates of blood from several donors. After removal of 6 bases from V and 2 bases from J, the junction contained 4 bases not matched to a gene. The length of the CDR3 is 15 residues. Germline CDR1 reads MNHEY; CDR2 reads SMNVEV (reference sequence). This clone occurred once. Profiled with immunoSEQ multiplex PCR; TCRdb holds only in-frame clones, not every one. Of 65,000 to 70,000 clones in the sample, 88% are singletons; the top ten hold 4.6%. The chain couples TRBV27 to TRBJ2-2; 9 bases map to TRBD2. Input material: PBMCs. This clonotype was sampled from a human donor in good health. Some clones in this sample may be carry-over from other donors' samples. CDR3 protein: CASRLAGVNTGELFF. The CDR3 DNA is TGTGCCAGCAGATTAGCGGGGGTTAACACCGGGGAGCTGTTTTTT.